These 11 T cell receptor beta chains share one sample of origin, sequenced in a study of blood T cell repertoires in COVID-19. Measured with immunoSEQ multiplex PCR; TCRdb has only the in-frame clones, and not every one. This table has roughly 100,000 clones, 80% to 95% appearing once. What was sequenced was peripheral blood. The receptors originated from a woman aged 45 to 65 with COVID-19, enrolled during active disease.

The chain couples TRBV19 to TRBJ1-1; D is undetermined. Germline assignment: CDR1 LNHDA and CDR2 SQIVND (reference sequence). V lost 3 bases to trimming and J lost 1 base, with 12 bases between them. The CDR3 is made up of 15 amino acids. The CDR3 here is CASSITAVGNTEAFF. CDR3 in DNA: TGTGCCAGTAGTATTACGGCGGTCGGGAACACTGAAGCTTTCTTT.

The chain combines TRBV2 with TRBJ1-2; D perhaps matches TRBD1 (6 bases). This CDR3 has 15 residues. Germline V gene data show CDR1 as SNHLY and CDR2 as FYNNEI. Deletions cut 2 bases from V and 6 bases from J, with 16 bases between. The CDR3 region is CASSETWQGPHGYTF. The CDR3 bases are TGTGCCAGCAGTGAAACGTGGCAGGGGCCTCATGGCTACACCTTC. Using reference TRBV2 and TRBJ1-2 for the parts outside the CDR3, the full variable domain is EPEVTQTPSHQVTQMGQEVILRCVPISNHLYFYWYRQILGQKVEFLVSFYNNEISEKSEIFDDQFSVERPDGSNFTLKIRSTKLEDSAMYFCASSETWQGPHGYTFGSGTRLTVV.

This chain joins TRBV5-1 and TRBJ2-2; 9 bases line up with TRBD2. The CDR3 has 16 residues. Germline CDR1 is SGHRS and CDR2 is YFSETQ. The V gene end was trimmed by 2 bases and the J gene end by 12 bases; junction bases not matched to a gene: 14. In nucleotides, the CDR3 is TGCGCCAGCAGCTTTGGCGGGGGGGGCCCTGTCAACCAGCTGTTTTTT. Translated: CASSFGGGGPVNQLFF.

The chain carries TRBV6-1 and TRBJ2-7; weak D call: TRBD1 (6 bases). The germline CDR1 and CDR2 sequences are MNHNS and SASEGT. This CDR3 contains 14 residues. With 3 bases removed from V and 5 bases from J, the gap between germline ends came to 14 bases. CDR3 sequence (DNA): TGTGCCAGCAGTGACCCAGGGGCAGCCCACGAGCAGTACGTC. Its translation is CASSDPGAAHEQYV.

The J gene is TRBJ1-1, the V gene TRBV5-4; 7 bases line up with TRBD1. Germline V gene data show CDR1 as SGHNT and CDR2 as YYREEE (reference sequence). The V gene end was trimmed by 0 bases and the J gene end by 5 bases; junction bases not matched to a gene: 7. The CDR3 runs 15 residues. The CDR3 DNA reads TGTGCCAGCAGCTTGGCCAAGGGGGCCATTACTGAAGCTTTCTTT. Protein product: CASSLAKGAITEAFF.

The CDR3 sequence is CAWRWGPNTDTQYF. In DNA form, the CDR3 reads TGTGCCTGGAGATGGGGCCCTAACACAGATACGCAGTATTTT. The chain couples TRBV30 to TRBJ2-3; D perhaps matches TRBD1 (5 bases). This CDR3 comprises 14 residues. V lost 3 bases, J lost 2 bases, and 12 bases lay in between. Germline assignment: CDR1 GTSNPN and CDR2 SVGIG (reference sequence). Complete variable domain (other parts from reference TRBV30 and TRBJ2-3): SQTIHQWPATLVQPVGSPLSLECTVEGTSNPNLYWYRQAAGRGLQLLFYSVGIGQISSEVPQNLSASRPQDRQFILSSKKLLLSDSGFYLCAWRWGPNTDTQYFGPGTRLTVL.

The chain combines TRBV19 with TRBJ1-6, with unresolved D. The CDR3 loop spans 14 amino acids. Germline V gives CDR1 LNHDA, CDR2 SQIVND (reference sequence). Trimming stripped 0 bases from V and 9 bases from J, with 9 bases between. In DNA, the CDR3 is TGTGCCAGTAGTATAGATCTTCGGGGTTCACCCCTCCACTTT. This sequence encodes CASSIDLRGSPLHF.

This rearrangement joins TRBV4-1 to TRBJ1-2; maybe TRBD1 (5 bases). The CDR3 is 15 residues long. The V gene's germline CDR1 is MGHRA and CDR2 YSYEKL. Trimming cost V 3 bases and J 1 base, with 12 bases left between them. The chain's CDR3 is CASSQPTAYNYGYTF. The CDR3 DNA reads TGCGCCAGCAGCCAGCCGACAGCTTATAACTATGGCTACACCTTC.

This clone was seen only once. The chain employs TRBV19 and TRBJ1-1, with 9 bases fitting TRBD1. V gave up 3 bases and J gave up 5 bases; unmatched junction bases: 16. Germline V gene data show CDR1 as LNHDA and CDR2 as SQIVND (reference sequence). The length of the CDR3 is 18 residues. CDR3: CASSMITGGAALGTEAFF. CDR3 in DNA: TGTGCCAGTAGTATGATCACAGGGGGCGCCGCCCTGGGTACTGAAGCTTTCTTT.

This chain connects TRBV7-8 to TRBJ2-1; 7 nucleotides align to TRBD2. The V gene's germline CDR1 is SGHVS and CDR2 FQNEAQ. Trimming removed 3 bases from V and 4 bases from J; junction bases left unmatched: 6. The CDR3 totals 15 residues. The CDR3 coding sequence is TGTGCCAGCAGCTTTAGAGCGGGGCTTTACAATGAGCAGTTCTTC. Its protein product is CASSFRAGLYNEQFF.

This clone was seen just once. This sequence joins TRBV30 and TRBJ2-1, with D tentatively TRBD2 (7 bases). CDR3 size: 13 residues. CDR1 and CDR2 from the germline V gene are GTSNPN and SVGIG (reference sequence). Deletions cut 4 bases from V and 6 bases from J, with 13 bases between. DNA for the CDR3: TGTGCCTGGACGCGGGGGCCTCTCAATGAGCAGTTCTTC. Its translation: CAWTRGPLNEQFF.